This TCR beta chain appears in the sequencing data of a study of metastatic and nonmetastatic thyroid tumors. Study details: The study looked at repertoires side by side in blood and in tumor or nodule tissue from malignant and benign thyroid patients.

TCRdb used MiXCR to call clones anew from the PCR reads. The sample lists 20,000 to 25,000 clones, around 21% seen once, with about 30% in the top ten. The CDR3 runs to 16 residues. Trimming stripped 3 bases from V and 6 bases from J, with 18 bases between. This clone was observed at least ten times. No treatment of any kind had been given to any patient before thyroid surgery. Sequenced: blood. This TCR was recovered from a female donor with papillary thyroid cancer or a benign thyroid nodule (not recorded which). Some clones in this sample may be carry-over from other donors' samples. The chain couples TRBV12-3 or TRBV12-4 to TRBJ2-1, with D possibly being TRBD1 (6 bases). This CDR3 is CASSLGRDRWTNEQFF. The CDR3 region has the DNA TGTGCCAGCAGTTTGGGAAGAGACAGGTGGACCAATGAGCAGTTCTTC.